This T cell receptor (beta chain) appears in the sequencing data of a study of OX40 agonist ivuxolimab in advanced cancers. CDR3 size: 13 residues. V lost 4 bases, J lost 3 bases, and 9 bases lay in between. Looked up from germline, CDR1 is LNHDA and CDR2 is SQIVND (reference sequence). This table comes from immunoSEQ multiplex PCR, and its TCRdb copy is limited to in-frame clones, with some not included. The top ten clones hold 4.4% of a sample with tens of thousands of clones, roughly 80% of them seen once. The source of this sequence is an adult with an advanced solid tumor such as melanoma, head and neck, liver or kidney cancer. The chain recombines TRBV19 with TRBJ1-1; D call uncertain. The sequences come from CD4+ or CD8+ T cells sorted from blood, collected in a trial of the OX40 agonist ivuxolimab. CDR3 protein: CASSTPPDTEAFF. CDR3 nucleotides: TGTGCCAGTAGTACTCCGCCGGACACTGAAGCTTTCTTT.